This section outlines one T cell receptor beta chain sequence together with its context. CDR1 and CDR2 (germline): LGHNA, YSLEER. J was trimmed by 11 bases and V by 2 bases; bases with no gene match: 10. The CDR3 is made up of 15 amino acids. The source of the sample is a study of blood T cells in healthy people across ages. Overall study context: The template switching approach captured approximately one barcoded beta molecule for every two T cells.

There were at least 5 micrograms of total RNA extracted from every sample. It was with a sample-barcoded 5' primer and a J-beta primer mix that a second PCR of about 7 to 12 cycles was run. Each cDNA molecule was tagged by a template-switch adaptor with 12 random nucleotides. Using its own MiXCR run on the 5' RACE reads, TCRdb lists one record per CDR3 protein. The sample has approximately 790,000 distinct CDR3 sequences, 55% to 65% seen once. This sequence was found in a man between 25 and 39 years old in good health. The rearrangement uses TRBV4-3 and TRBJ2-4; 9 bases map to TRBD2. The sequenced material came from blood. CDR3 in DNA: TGCGCCAGCAGCCAAAACCCGCGGGGGGGCCCACTTCAGTACTTC. This gives the protein CASSQNPRGGPLQYF.